The 22 T cell receptor beta chains below all came from one sample that was sequenced in a study of CD8 T cells in Susac syndrome. An input of 0.5 to 1 ug of RNA was subjected to reverse transcription using random hexamers. TCRdb passed the immunoSEQ multiplex PCR reads through MiXCR, listing each CDR3 protein once. The sample includes 95,000 to 150,000 distinct CDR3 sequences, about 94% seen only once; the top ten take around 0.2%. Sequencing was performed on CD8+ T cells from PBMCs. The receptor source for this set is a human donor with Susac syndrome.

A few counts support this clonotype. The V call is TRBV12-3 or TRBV12-4, the J call TRBJ1-5, with D unclear. Between the trimmed V and J ends, which lost 1 base and 3 bases, there was a span of 7 bases. The CDR3 loop spans 14 amino acids. The CDR3 DNA reads as TGTGCCAGCAGTTTAGGAGGTAACAATCAGCCCCAGCATTTT. Its translation: CASSLGGNNQPQHF.

V and J are TRBV5-1 and TRBJ1-2; a possible D gene is TRBD1 (5 bases). The germline V and J ends were trimmed by 0 bases and 12 bases, with 18 bases remaining between them. Per germline, CDR1 SGHRS and CDR2 YFSETQ. The CDR3 runs 14 residues. The CDR3: CASSLAGDSDFHTF. The CDR3, as DNA: TGCGCCAGCAGCTTGGCCGGAGACAGCGATTTTCACACCTTC.

The chain recombines TRBV6-4 with TRBJ2-2, with unresolved D. Germline CDR1 reads MRHNA; CDR2 reads SNTAGT. V lost 0 bases to trimming and J lost 7 bases, with 12 bases between them. The CDR3 totals 15 residues. The CDR3 protein is CASSDSPDWSGELFF. The DNA of the CDR3 is TGTGCCAGCAGTGACTCGCCCGATTGGAGCGGGGAGCTGTTTTTT.

This sequence joins TRBV28 and TRBJ1-2; the D gene is possibly TRBD1 (5 bases). CDR1 and CDR2 (germline): MDHEN, SYDVKM. There are 14 residues in the CDR3. The germline V and J ends were trimmed by 3 bases and 3 bases, with 11 bases remaining between them. CDR3 sequence: CASSFLAGDYGYTF. CDR3 DNA: TGTGCCAGCAGTTTTCTTGCGGGGGACTATGGCTACACCTTC.

The genes are TRBV6-1 and TRBJ2-3; 9 bases agree with TRBD2. Germline CDR1 is MNHNS and CDR2 is SASEGT. The CDR3 consists of 16 residues. With V trimmed by 6 bases and J by 2 bases, 9 bases remained unmatched. This CDR3 is CASRPILAGTTDTQYF. In DNA form, the CDR3 reads TGTGCCAGCAGACCCATCCTAGCGGGGACCACAGATACGCAGTATTTT.

The V gene is TRBV20-1, the J gene TRBJ2-7; D perhaps matches TRBD1 (5 bases). The CDR3 length is 16 residues. Looked up from germline, CDR1 is DFQATT and CDR2 is SNEGSKA (reference sequence). V lost 1 base, J lost 0 bases, and 16 bases lay in between. Written as DNA, the CDR3 is TGCAGTGCTAGAGGGATCTCGACAGCCAGCTCCTACGAGCAGTACTTC. Translated, it gives CSARGISTASSYEQYF.

V gene TRBV11-2 combines with J gene TRBJ2-7; D gene uncertain. The V gene lost 1 base and the J gene lost 3 bases, with 16 bases spanning the gap. Germline V lookup: CDR1 SGHAT, CDR2 FQNNGV. CDR3 length: 16 amino acids. The CDR3 loop is CASSLASWSPRYEQYF. CDR3 sequence (DNA): TGTGCCAGCAGCTTAGCGAGCTGGTCCCCCCGCTACGAGCAGTACTTC.

This chain uses TRBV7-2 with TRBJ2-1; maybe TRBD2 (6 bases). CDR1 SGHTA and CDR2 FQGNSA come from the germline V gene. Trimming took 5 bases from V and 4 from J, leaving 15 bases between them. The CDR3 has 15 amino acids. For the CDR3, the DNA is TGTGCCAGCAGCCGCCTTGGGGGGAGTTACAATGAGCAGTTCTTC. Translation: CASSRLGGSYNEQFF.

The chain recombines TRBV15 with TRBJ1-5, with 9 bases fitting TRBD1. The CDR3 length is 15 residues. CDR1 is LNHNV and CDR2 is YYDKDF in the germline V gene (reference sequence). V lost 3 bases and J lost 6; bases outside the gene matches: 6. Here the CDR3 DNA reads TGTGCCACCAGCAGGGGACAGGGACTCGGTCAGCCCCAGCATTTT. It specifies CATSRGQGLGQPQHF.

J is TRBJ2-3 and V is TRBV30; 10 nucleotides align to TRBD2. Germline V CDR1 and CDR2: GTSNPN, SVGIG (reference sequence). The CDR3 covers 16 residues. V lost 1 base to trimming and J lost 5 bases; unmatched junction nucleotides: 9. DNA of the CDR3: TGTGCCTGGAGTGGGACGAGCGGGAGGGCCTTAGATACGCAGTATTTT. This codes for CAWSGTSGRALDTQYF.

V is TRBV2 and J is TRBJ2-7; D may match TRBD1 or TRBD2 (5 bases each). The CDR3 has 14 amino acids. Trimming left V 3 bases short and J 5 bases short, with 14 bases between. CDR1 and CDR2 (germline): SNHLY, FYNNEI. In nucleotides, the CDR3 is TGTGCCAGCAGTGAGTCCCAGGGACCCAACGAGCAGTACTTC. Its protein is CASSESQGPNEQYF.

In this sample, this clonotype turned up once. The V call is TRBV30, the J call TRBJ2-1; the D is unclear. This CDR3 has 13 amino acids. Deletions cut 3 bases from V and 3 bases from J, with 9 bases between. Germline V CDR1 and CDR2: GTSNPN, SVGIG (reference sequence). The CDR3 coding sequence is TGTGCCTGGAGAGCTAGGTACTACAATGAGCAGTTCTTC. Protein product: CAWRARYYNEQFF.

This chain's CDR3 is CASSYSSGSLYQETQYF. The CDR3 DNA is TGTGCCAGCAGTTACTCGAGCGGGAGCCTGTACCAAGAGACCCAGTACTTC. The V call is TRBV6-5, the J call TRBJ2-5, with 8 bases lining up with TRBD2. The CDR3 length is 17 residues. CDR1 and CDR2 from the germline V gene are MNHEY and SVGAGI. Trimming took 0 bases from V and 0 from J; bases not matched to a gene: 6.

The chain combines TRBV10-3 with TRBJ2-5; TRBD2 agrees at 14 bases. In germline, CDR1 is ENHRY, CDR2 SYGVKD. V lost 2 bases to trimming and J lost 3 bases; unmatched junction nucleotides: 2. This CDR3 has 16 residues. Here the CDR3 reads CAISEPGLAGEETQYF. The DNA of the CDR3 is TGTGCCATCAGTGAGCCGGGACTAGCGGGAGAAGAGACCCAGTACTTC.

The sample holds one count of this clonotype. J is TRBJ2-7 and V is TRBV4-1; 11 bases align to TRBD2. Trimming at V came to 1 base and at J to 3 bases, leaving 11 bases not matched to a gene. The CDR3 loop spans 18 amino acids. CDR1 is MGHRA, CDR2 YSYEKL, per germline. CDR3 bases: TGCGCCAGCAGCCAAGCGACTAGCGGGGCCGGAAGGATCTACGAGCAGTACTTC. It translates to CASSQATSGAGRIYEQYF.

The gene calls are TRBV9 and TRBJ2-3; D may correspond to TRBD1 or TRBD2 (5 bases each). CDR1 is SGDLS, CDR2 YYNGEE, per germline. There are 14 residues in the CDR3. Trimming removed 4 bases at V and 1 base at J, with 10 bases between. The CDR3 nucleotides are TGTGCCAGCAGCCCGGTGGGGGGCACAGATACGCAGTATTTT. As protein: CASSPVGGTDTQYF.

The chain is built from TRBV7-3 and TRBJ2-2, with D uncertain. The CDR3 is 16 residues long. Looked up from germline, CDR1 is SGHTA and CDR2 is FQGTGA. Deletions cut 7 bases from V and 2 bases from J, with 17 bases between. CDR3 protein: CASTSMITGNTGELFF. The CDR3 bases are TGTGCCAGCACCTCTATGATAACGGGCAACACCGGGGAGCTGTTTTTT.

The chain is built from TRBV6-5 and TRBJ2-7, with a weak D call TRBD2 (5 bases). This CDR3 is built from 16 residues. The ends were cut back, 2 bases at V and 0 bases at J, with 14 bases in the middle. Germline V gene data show CDR1 as MNHEY and CDR2 as SVGAGI. CDR3 sequence: CASSYNRRGGSYEQYF. DNA for the CDR3: TGTGCCAGCAGTTACAATCGACGGGGTGGCTCCTACGAGCAGTACTTC.

This sequence joins TRBV4-2 and TRBJ2-3; possible D gene TRBD2, 6 bases. The V gene's germline CDR1 is LGHNA and CDR2 YNFKEQ. The V end was cut by 5 bases, the J end by 3 bases, with 9 bases between. The CDR3 length is 13 residues. CDR3 sequence (DNA): TGTGCCAGCAGCGGGGGACTTACAGATACGCAGTATTTT. This encodes CASSGGLTDTQYF.

The chain uses TRBV5-1 and TRBJ2-4, with 10 bases fitting TRBD2. Per germline, CDR1 SGHRS and CDR2 YFSETQ. The length of the CDR3 is 19 residues. J was trimmed by 2 bases and V by 1 base; bases with no gene match: 12. This CDR3 is CASSLSGLAGAVTKNIQYF. CDR3 sequence (DNA): TGCGCCAGCAGCTTGAGCGGTCTAGCGGGAGCAGTAACCAAAAACATTCAGTACTTC. The variable domain in full, completed from reference TRBV5-1 and TRBJ2-4, reads KAGVTQTPRYLIKTRGQQVTLSCSPISGHRSVSWYQQTPGQGLQFLFEYFSETQRNKGNFPGRFSGRQFSNSRSEMNVSTLELGDSALYLCASSLSGLAGAVTKNIQYFGAGTRLSVL.

This clonotype was observed a single time. This chain joins TRBV11-2 and TRBJ2-3; D is perhaps TRBD2 (7 bases). The germline CDR1 and CDR2 sequences are SGHAT and FQNNGV. V lost 1 base, J lost 11 bases, and 28 bases lay in between. CDR3 length equals 18 residues. The CDR3 protein is CASSLAPGAGDNPQQQYF. The CDR3 nucleotides are TGTGCCAGCAGCTTAGCCCCGGGGGCGGGAGATAACCCCCAGCAGCAGTATTTT.

The chain joins TRBV30 to TRBJ1-5, with TRBD1 matching over 11 bases. CDR3 size: 15 residues. Germline CDR1 reads GTSNPN; CDR2 reads SVGIG (reference sequence). The V gene end was trimmed by 1 base and the J gene end by 6 bases; junction bases not matched to a gene: 5. CDR3 sequence reads: CAWSGGTGGRQPQHF. CDR3 DNA: TGTGCCTGGAGTGGGGGGACAGGGGGGCGTCAGCCCCAGCATTTT.